The clone carrying this T cell receptor (beta chain) was counted once. Its antigen is unidentified. Profiling relied on immunoSEQ multiplex PCR, and the TCRdb table lists in-frame clones only, not all of them. Here the sample spans about 120,000 clones, under 70% being singletons. CDR3 length equals 16 residues. Trimming stripped 4 bases from V and 1 base from J, with 15 bases between. Germline loops: CDR1 LGHNA, CDR2 YSLEER. This sample is part of a study of cytotoxic CD8 clonotypes in ibrutinib-treated CLL. In the study overall: Response specimens were obtained following a median treatment duration of around 12 months, with a range of 6 to 36. Across samples, productive templates numbered 200,000 to 300,000 and productive rearrangements reached roughly 98,000 on average. Study-wide results and caveats: Patients had baseline clonality above age-matched healthy donors, and this clonality moved with circulating CD8+ T-cell counts.

The starting material was PBMCs, obtained after 24 months of ibrutinib treatment. The sequence derives from a human donor with chronic lymphocytic leukemia. V usage is TRBV4-3 and J usage is TRBJ2-3; D perhaps matches TRBD2 (5 bases). The chain's CDR3 is CASSPSGIVGTDTQYF. DNA for the CDR3: TGCGCCAGCAGCCCATCCGGGATTGTAGGCACAGATACGCAGTATTTT.